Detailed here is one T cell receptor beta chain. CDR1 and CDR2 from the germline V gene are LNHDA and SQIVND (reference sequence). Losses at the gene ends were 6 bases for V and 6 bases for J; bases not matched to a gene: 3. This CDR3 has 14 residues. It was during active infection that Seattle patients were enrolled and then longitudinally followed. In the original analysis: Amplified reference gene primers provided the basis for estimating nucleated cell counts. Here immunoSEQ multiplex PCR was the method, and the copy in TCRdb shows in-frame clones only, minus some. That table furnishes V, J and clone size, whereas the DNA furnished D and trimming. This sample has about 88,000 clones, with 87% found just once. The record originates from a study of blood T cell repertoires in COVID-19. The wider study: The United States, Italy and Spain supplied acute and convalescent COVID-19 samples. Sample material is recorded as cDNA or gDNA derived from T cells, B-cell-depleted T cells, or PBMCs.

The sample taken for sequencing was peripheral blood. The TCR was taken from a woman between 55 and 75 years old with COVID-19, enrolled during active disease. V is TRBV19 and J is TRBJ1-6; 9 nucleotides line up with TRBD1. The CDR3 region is CASRDRGANSPLHF. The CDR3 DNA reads TGTGCCAGTAGGGACAGGGGAGCTAATTCACCCCTCCACTTT.